One and the same sample provided the 25 T cell receptor beta chains below, sequenced in a study of T cells expressing NK-cell markers. One entry per CDR3 protein, without DNA, is what TCRdb gives after re-calling the 5' RACE reads. In all, the sample yields about 390,000 distinct CDR3 sequences. Sequencing was done on a sample of blood T cells: a sorted CD56 or NKG2C T cell subset, CD4+ or CD8+ T cells, or bulk PBMC T cells (not recorded which). Receptors originate from a woman aged 45-59 years in good health.

The chain employs TRBV7-9 and TRBJ2-1; without DNA, the TCRdb call of TRBD1 cannot be checked. The CDR3 contains 15 residues. Germline CDR1 and CDR2: SEHNR and FQNEAQ (reference sequence). CDR3 sequence reads: CASSLGAYSYNEQFF. The entire variable domain, with the rest obtained from reference TRBV7-9 and TRBJ2-1, is as follows: DTGVSQNPRHKITKRGQNVTFRCDPISEHNRLYWYRQTLGQGPEFLTYFQNEAQLEKSRLLSDRFSAERPKGSFSTLEIQRTEQGDSAMYLCASSLGAYSYNEQFFGPGTRLTVL.

The rearrangement joins TRBV6-6 to TRBJ2-3. Germline lookup yields CDR1 MNHNY and CDR2 SVGAGI (reference sequence). The CDR3 sequence is 14 residues long. CDR3 sequence: CASSHLGETDTQYF.

The chain is built from TRBV3-1 and TRBJ2-1. Germline values: CDR1 LGHDT, CDR2 YNNKEL (reference sequence). The CDR3 totals 19 residues. The CDR3 protein is CASSQGPATGLGTYNEQFF.

J is TRBJ1-2 and V is TRBV6-1. The CDR3 is made up of 13 amino acids. The germline CDR1 and CDR2 sequences are MNHNS and SASEGT. The CDR3 loop reads CASSVGTSYGYTF.

This sequence joins TRBV5-1 and TRBJ1-1; TCRdb indicates TRBD1, and absent DNA this call remains unverified. Germline CDR1 is SGHRS and CDR2 is YFSETQ. The CDR3 totals 16 residues. The CDR3: CASSLGSGGPNTEAFF.

The V call is TRBV3-1, the J call TRBJ1-5; TCRdb reports TRBD1, a call that lacks DNA to check it against. Germline loops: CDR1 LGHDT, CDR2 YNNKEL (reference sequence). This CDR3 has 18 amino acids. CDR3 residues: CASSPSGQIHSGNQPQHF.

This rearrangement joins TRBV11-3 to TRBJ2-1; TCRdb's D gene call, TRBD2, goes unchecked for lack of DNA. The CDR3 extends over 15 amino acids. Looked up from germline, CDR1 is SGHNT and CDR2 is YENEEA. CDR3: CASSFRLDWLGEQFF.

J is TRBJ1-1 and V is TRBV7-8. Germline CDR1 SGHVS, CDR2 FQNEAQ. CDR3 length: 14 residues. CDR3: CASSPIGRNTEAFF.

The chain links TRBV3-1 to TRBJ2-1; there is no DNA to check the TCRdb D call of TRBD1. The germline gives CDR1 LGHDT, CDR2 YNNKEL (reference sequence). This CDR3 has 13 amino acids. CDR3 sequence reads: CASSTGGENEQFF.

The chain carries TRBV12-3 or TRBV12-4 and TRBJ1-2; the D gene TCRdb calls, TRBD1, cannot be checked with no DNA. CDR3 length equals 14 residues. CDR3 protein: CASRADPGLRGYTF.

The chain has TRBV29-1 and TRBJ1-5; the D gene TCRdb calls, TRBD1, cannot be checked with no DNA. Germline assignment: CDR1 SQVTM and CDR2 ANQGSEA. This CDR3 contains 14 residues. The CDR3 sequence: CSVRDTGADQPQHF.

The CDR3 region is CASSRTGGPHQPQHF. The chain employs TRBV6-5 and TRBJ1-5; TCRdb designates TRBD1, a call that cannot be tested without DNA. Germline V gene data show CDR1 as MNHEY and CDR2 as SVGAGI. This CDR3 spans 15 amino acids.

V gene TRBV24-1 combines with J gene TRBJ2-6. From germline, CDR1 is KGHDR and CDR2 SFDVKD. The CDR3 loop spans 14 amino acids. The CDR3 loop is CATSGSSGANVLTF.

The genes are TRBV11-3 and TRBJ1-3. The CDR3 is 15 residues long. CDR1 and CDR2 (germline): SGHNT, YENEEA. This CDR3 reads CASSGGQISGNTIYF.

The chain recombines TRBV20-1 with TRBJ2-1; TCRdb lists TRBD2, though no DNA is available to test this call. Germline V gene lookup returns CDR1 DFQATT and CDR2 SNEGSKA (reference sequence). The CDR3 covers 16 residues. The CDR3 loop is CSAREGTDPWLDEQFF.

The rearrangement joins TRBV29-1 to TRBJ1-5. The germline V gene encodes CDR1 SQVTM and CDR2 ANQGSEA. The CDR3 is 19 amino acids. This CDR3 reads CSVEMRTLKTRGPNQPQHF.

This rearrangement joins TRBV16 to TRBJ2-2. Per the germline V gene, CDR1 is KGHSY and CDR2 is FQNENV. The CDR3 extends over 14 amino acids. CDR3: CASSQSRNTGELFF. The entire variable domain, with the rest obtained from reference TRBV16 and TRBJ2-2, is as follows: GEEVAQTPKHLVRGEGQKAKLYCAPIKGHSYVFWYQQVLKNEFKFLISFQNENVFDETGMPKERFSAKCLPNSPCSLEIQATKLEDSAVYFCASSQSRNTGELFFGEGSRLTVL.

The chain recombines TRBV12-3 or TRBV12-4 with TRBJ2-1; TCRdb picks TRBD1, but there is no DNA to check that call. CDR3 length: 16 amino acids. The CDR3 loop reads CASSLRGAVVYNEQFF.

The gene calls are TRBV7-3 and TRBJ2-2; TCRdb proposes TRBD1, but this gene call is untestable without DNA. The CDR3 covers 17 residues. Germline CDR1 reads SGHTA; CDR2 reads FQGTGA. The CDR3 sequence is CASSLRGDSANTGELFF.

The chain carries TRBV12-3 or TRBV12-4 and TRBJ2-5; TCRdb gives TRBD2 as the D gene, but with no DNA this cannot be confirmed. This CDR3 contains 15 residues. This CDR3 reads CASSPLAGVRETQYF.

The V call is TRBV3-1, the J call TRBJ2-1; TCRdb's assignment of TRBD2 cannot be checked, as there is no DNA. Germline V gene sequence: CDR1 LGHDT, CDR2 YNNKEL (reference sequence). CDR3 size: 16 residues. The CDR3 here is CASSQRSVAGGNEQFF.

The V and J genes are TRBV27 and TRBJ2-2; TCRdb's D call, TRBD2, is unchecked because there is no DNA. Germline loops: CDR1 MNHEY, CDR2 SMNVEV (reference sequence). CDR3 length equals 17 residues. The CDR3 reads CASSIPGLAGNTGELFF.

The chain couples TRBV5-4 to TRBJ2-1; TCRdb reports TRBD1, a call that lacks DNA to check it against. Germline lookup yields CDR1 SGHNT and CDR2 YYREEE (reference sequence). The CDR3 runs 15 residues. The CDR3: CASSPGSGGHNEQFF. Supplemented by reference TRBV5-4 and TRBJ2-1, the full variable domain reads ETGVTQSPTHLIKTRGQQVTLRCSSQSGHNTVSWYQQALGQGPQFIFQYYREEENGRGNFPPRFSGLQFPNYSSELNVNALELDDSALYLCASSPGSGGHNEQFFGPGTRLTVL.

The chain is built from TRBV5-6 and TRBJ1-1; TCRdb's D gene call, TRBD1, goes unchecked for lack of DNA. The CDR3 sequence is 17 residues long. The germline V gene has CDR1 SGHDT and CDR2 YYEEEE. Here the CDR3 reads CASSLALAAGARTEAFF.

The chain employs TRBV21-1 and TRBJ2-7; TCRdb names TRBD1, which stays unverified in the absence of DNA. TRBV21-1 is described as a pseudogene. The CDR3 consists of 12 residues. CDR3 protein: CASRDRGYEQYF.